The clone carrying this T cell receptor (beta chain) appeared a single time. The sample comes from a study of blood T cell repertoires in COVID-19. At the level of the study: The United States, Italy and Spain provided the acute and convalescent COVID-19 samples.

The length of the CDR3 is 16 residues. Trimming took 6 bases from V and 8 from J; bases not matched to a gene: 16. The germline V gene encodes CDR1 SGHKS and CDR2 YYEKEE (reference sequence). As handled by the study authors: Reference gene primer amplification in the assay estimated nucleated cell counts. Here immunoSEQ multiplex PCR was the method, and the copy in TCRdb shows in-frame clones only, minus some. V, J and clone size reflect that table, while D and trimming were determined from the DNA. The repertoire consists of 150,000 to 200,000 clones, with around 81% occurring once and the leading ten covering about 6%. Those who participated ranged in age from roughly 18 to 100 years and resided in 24 US areas. Membership in each cohort depended on participant-reported clinical history.

Source material: PBMCs or T cells enriched from blood (not recorded which). This TCR was recovered from a man aged 40-50 years who had recovered from COVID-19. The V call is TRBV5-5, the J call TRBJ1-2; the match to TRBD1 covers 10 bases. The CDR3 bases are TGTGCCAGCACTGCCGGGACAGGGGCCTCGGTTGGGGGCTACACCTTC. Translated: CASTAGTGASVGGYTF.